These 16 T cell receptor beta chains came from one sample sequenced in a study of kidney transplant recipient with SARS-CoV-2 infection. TCRdb fed the reads into MiXCR, producing one record per CDR3 protein. The sample shows fewer than 250,000 distinct CDR3 sequences, more than 25% of them seen only once. The input for sequencing was a blood sample, taken at baseline and on day 111 from a kidney transplant recipient. The receptors were sampled from a young adult male patient who had COVID-19 and was a kidney transplant recipient. The T cells may come from the graft donor.

In this sample, this clonotype turned up many times. The CDR3 spells CASSGHSPISGLTGELFF. The CDR3 DNA is TGTGCCAGCAGCGGGCATTCTCCCATTTCAGGCTTGACCGGGGAGCTGTTTTTT. This rearrangement joins TRBV3-1 to TRBJ2-2; D gene uncertain. Germline assignment: CDR1 LGHDT and CDR2 YNNKEL (reference sequence). This CDR3 region has 18 residues. The V end was cut by 5 bases, the J end by 5 bases, with 24 bases between.

This clonotype was observed at least ten times. V usage is TRBV28 and J usage is TRBJ2-1; D perhaps matches TRBD2 (7 bases). The CDR3 runs 14 residues. Germline assignment: CDR1 MDHEN and CDR2 SYDVKM. V lost 2 bases, J lost 6 bases, and 11 bases lay in between. The CDR3 nucleotides read TGTGCCAGCAGTTTAGCGGGGGCAGGCAATGAGCAGTTCTTC. It codes for CASSLAGAGNEQFF. Full variable domain (rest looked up from reference TRBV28 and TRBJ2-1): DVKVTQSSRYLVKRTGEKVFLECVQDMDHENMFWYRQDPGLGLRLIYFSYDVKMKEKGDIPEGYSVSREKKERFSLILESASTNQTSMYLCASSLAGAGNEQFFGPGTRLTVL.

This clonotype was observed a few times. A clone one base away is much larger, so this may be a read error. The rearrangement links TRBV9 to TRBJ2-7; D assignment may be TRBD1 or TRBD2 (5 bases each). Germline CDR1 and CDR2: SGDLS and YYNGEE. This CDR3 spans 15 amino acids. The V and J ends lost 3 bases and 4 bases respectively, with 17 bases between them. CDR3 amino acids: CASSGGPGRYYEQYF. The CDR3, as DNA: TGTGCCAGCAGCGGTGGACCGGGACGCTATTACGAGCAGTACTTC.

This clonotype was seen ten or more times. The genes are TRBV12-3 or TRBV12-4 and TRBJ1-2; D not certain. V shed 4 bases and J shed 4 bases, with 22 bases lying between them. The CDR3 sequence is 17 residues long. CDR3 bases: TGTGCCAGCAGTTGGGAAACCAGCTTCCGAAAGACCTATGGCTACACCTTC. This gives the protein CASSWETSFRKTYGYTF.

The sample holds many counts of this clonotype. This rearrangement joins TRBV27 to TRBJ2-7, with a possible D match to TRBD1 (6 bases). This CDR3 has 16 residues. Germline V gene data show CDR1 as MNHEY and CDR2 as SMNVEV (reference sequence). The V end was cut by 3 bases, the J end by 9 bases, with 24 bases between. In DNA, the CDR3 is TGTGCCAGCAGTTTTTGGGCACAGGGCCCAACCGGCGGGCAGTACGTC. Translating gives CASSFWAQGPTGGQYV.

This clonotype has ten or more counts. The chain recombines TRBV6-5 with TRBJ1-1, with D possibly matching TRBD1 (5 bases). The CDR3 is 16 amino acids. Germline CDR1 is MNHEY and CDR2 is SVGAGI. The ends were cut back, 2 bases at V and 3 bases at J, with 16 bases in the middle. CDR3 region: CASSYGLRGGDTEAFF. CDR3 coding DNA: TGTGCCAGCAGTTACGGTTTGAGGGGTGGGGACACTGAAGCTTTCTTT.

This chain links TRBV3-1 with TRBJ2-5; no firm D call. The CDR3 consists of 17 residues. Germline V CDR1 and CDR2: LGHDT, YNNKEL (reference sequence). V lost 3 bases and J 9 bases, leaving 26 bases between the germline ends. The CDR3 region has the DNA TGTGCCAGCAGCCAGGACCGTCCTATTTCTTTCTCTGAGGCCCAGTACTTC. Its protein is CASSQDRPISFSEAQYF.

This clonotype showed up just a few times. J is TRBJ1-2 and V is TRBV10-1; D remains ambiguous. The CDR3 loop spans 17 amino acids. Trimming took 5 bases from V and 4 from J, leaving 23 bases between them. Germline CDR1 is WNHNN and CDR2 is SYGVQD (reference sequence). CDR3 sequence (DNA): TGCGCCAGCAGTCATCAGGAAAGATCGCGAAAGACCTATGGCTACACCTTC. Translating gives CASSHQERSRKTYGYTF.

Details on this clonotype: A single base separates this from a much larger clone, so it may be a read error. The genes are TRBV12-3 or TRBV12-4 and TRBJ1-2, with D perhaps TRBD1 (5 bases). The CDR3 contains 16 residues. The CDR3: CASSPSWGREDYGYIF. The CDR3 region has the DNA TGTGCCAGCAGCCCCTCGTGGGGGAGGGAGGACTATGGCTACATCTTC.

The chain combines TRBV6-4 with TRBJ2-3; TRBD2 matches at 9 bases. The CDR3 is 15 residues long. CDR1 and CDR2 (germline): MRHNA, SNTAGT. Trimming took 3 bases from V and 2 from J; bases not matched to a gene: 3. The CDR3 reads CASSELAGSTDTQYF. In DNA form, the CDR3 reads TGTGCCAGCAGTGAGCTAGCGGGGTCCACAGATACGCAGTATTTT.

With respect to this clonotype: A single base separates this from a much larger clone, so it may be a read error. This chain joins TRBV20-1 and TRBJ1-1; 7 bases are a match to TRBD1. Germline values: CDR1 DFQATT, CDR2 SNEGSKA (reference sequence). Unmatched junction bases numbered 9, after V lost 2 bases and J lost 6 bases. CDR3 length: 14 residues. DNA for the CDR3: TGCAGTGCTAGATTACAGGGGAGGGACGCTGAAGCTTTCTTT. It translates to CSARLQGRDAEAFF.

This clonotype was counted once. A clone one base away is much larger, so this may be a read error. The chain links TRBV21-1 to TRBJ2-3. TRBV21-1 is a pseudogene locus. This CDR3 contains 17 residues. The CDR3 DNA is TGTGCCAGCAGTCTGGTTTTAGCTACAGTCATGCAAGATACGCAGTATTTT. Protein sequence: CASSLVLATVMQDTQYF.

Comments on this clonotype: Being one base from a much bigger clone, this may be a read error. The chain uses TRBV7-9 and TRBJ1-1, with TRBD1 as a possible D gene (5 bases). The germline gives CDR1 SEHNR, CDR2 FQNEAQ (reference sequence). Trimming removed 5 bases from V and 7 bases from J, with 14 bases in between. This CDR3 has 13 residues. The CDR3 region is CASSRQRGSEAFF. CDR3 in DNA: TGTGCCAGCAGCCGCCAACGGGGGAGTGAAGCTTTCTTT.

In the case of this clonotype: A single base separates this from a much larger clone, so it may be a read error. In this CDR3 the conserved last residue, phenylalanine or tryptophan, is missing, so a read error is likely. The V and J genes are TRBV7-2 and TRBJ2-7; D remains ambiguous. V was pared by 1 base and J by 5 bases, with 9 bases between. The germline V gene has CDR1 SGHTA and CDR2 FQGNSA. This CDR3 is 13 amino acids long. The chain's CDR3 is CASSLVSEDEQYL. The DNA for the CDR3 is TGTGCCAGCAGCTTAGTCTCAGAGGACGAGCAGTACCTC.

A word on this clonotype: A much larger clone differs by one base, so this may be a read error. The chain links TRBV6-2 or TRBV6-3 to TRBJ2-1; D is perhaps TRBD1 (6 bases). CDR1 and CDR2 from the germline V gene are MNHEY and SVGEGT. The CDR3 contains 16 residues. The CDR3 nucleotides are TGTACCAGCAGTCTATCTAAACAGGGAACCGGCGATGAGCAGTTCTTC. Translating gives CTSSLSKQGTGDEQFF.

This clonotype was counted between two and nine times. The V gene is TRBV4-1, the J gene TRBJ2-1; D perhaps matches TRBD1 (5 bases). Looked up from germline, CDR1 is MGHRA and CDR2 is YSYEKL. CDR3 length: 14 amino acids. Between the trimmed V and J ends, which lost 0 bases and 9 bases, there was a span of 12 bases. CDR3 coding DNA: TGCGCCAGCAGCCAAGATAAGGGGCGCTTTGAGCAGTTCTTC. It specifies CASSQDKGRFEQFF.